This T cell receptor beta chain was identified in a study of CD8+CD57+ T cells in acquired aplastic anemia. Study-wide context: Sorted CD4+ and CD8+ cells yielded DNA averaging around 3 ug. Findings and caveats of the study: Significance was not reached for CD8+ Simpson's diversity between patients and controls. Sharing between patients and controls was observed for twenty-nine CD8+ CDR3 sequences.

The template used for profiling TCR beta VDJ and CDR3 was genomic DNA. TCRdb called the reads again in MiXCR, with one record for every CDR3 protein. The table includes around 430,000 distinct CDR3 sequences, around 30% detected once. Note on this clonotype: What it recognizes is unknown. This sequence may be a read error, since a much larger clone differs from it by one base.

For sequencing, patients were chosen who had shown expansion of CD8+CD57+ cells by flow cytometry. Trimming stripped 3 bases from V and 4 bases from J, with 12 bases between. This CDR3 contains 15 residues. The germline gives CDR1 KGHDR, CDR2 SFDVKD. The V and J genes are TRBV24-1 and TRBJ2-1; maybe TRBD1 (6 bases). The origin of this receptor is a human donor with aplastic anemia. The specimen sequenced was sorted CD4+, CD8+, or CD8+CD57+ T cells (not recorded which) from PBMCs. CDR3 DNA sequence: TGTGCCACCAGTGATCCCGGGACAAGGTACAATGAGCAGTTCTTC. Translation gives CATSDPGTRYNEQFF.